Included here is one T cell receptor beta chain sequence, with context. The antigen remains undetermined. The CDR3 contains 15 residues. V shed 6 bases, J shed 6 bases, and the junction held 13 bases outside the gene matches. CDR1 and CDR2 from the germline V gene are SGHTA and FQGNSA. This sample was included in a study of cytomegalovirus exposure and HLA in healthy donors. Study outcomes and limitations: With high specificity and sensitivity, the classifier reportedly diagnosed cytomegalovirus status.

Primers for the PCR totalled 60 Vbeta and 13 Jbeta. Measured with immunoSEQ multiplex PCR; TCRdb has only the in-frame clones, and not every one. The table records 150,000 to 200,000 clones, around 77% of them present only once. This clonotype was obtained from a man in his sixties in good health and CMV-seronegative. Sequenced material: PBMCs. The V and J genes are TRBV7-2 and TRBJ1-2; 7 nucleotides align to TRBD1. CDR3 nucleotides: TGTGCCAGCAGTATCCTACGGACAGGTATCCATGGCTACACCTTC. It specifies CASSILRTGIHGYTF.